This T cell receptor (beta chain) was identified during a study of regulatory T cells in long-lasting Graves disease. This clonotype was seen at least ten times. Time point defined: newly diagnosed GD, antithyroid drugs for less than 3 months. The TCR library was made from RNA extracted from PBMCs. The TCR beta library used iRepertoire HTBI primers with Arm-PCR amplification of CDR3. TCRdb used MiXCR to reprocess the multiplex PCR reads, holding one entry per CDR3 protein. The data contain hundreds of thousands of distinct CDR3 sequences, roughly 16% of them singletons. CDR3 size: 14 residues. Trimming left V 8 bases short and J 0 bases short, with 13 bases between. The germline V gene encodes CDR1 SEHNR and CDR2 FQNEAQ (reference sequence). The sample was also linked to a second study, of T cells in Graves' hyperthyroidism and ophthalmopathy.

The J gene is TRBJ1-1, the V gene TRBV7-9; no clear D gene. Sequencing was performed on peripheral blood mononuclear cells (PBMCs), taken at new diagnosis, from a patient treated with antithyroid drugs. The clonotype was recovered from a woman between 25 and 40 years old with Graves disease. The CDR3 loop reads CASGRGGLNTEAFF. The CDR3 DNA is TGTGCCAGCGGTCGGGGAGGGTTGAACACTGAAGCTTTCTTT.